This T cell receptor beta chain was retrieved from a study of CD8 T cells in ankylosing spondylitis. Notes on the study in general: Reports of some motif variants in reactive arthritis synovial fluid and blood predate this one. Seemingly distinctive of ankylosing spondylitis blood was a TCR beta motif formed by eight highly homologous variants.

Using its own MiXCR run on the 5' RACE reads, TCRdb lists one record per CDR3 protein. The sample includes some 840,000 distinct CDR3 sequences, 10% to 15% of them seen just once. The CDR3 spans 17 residues. Looked up from germline, CDR1 is LNHNV and CDR2 is YYDKDF (reference sequence). Trimming at V came to 3 bases and at J to 4 bases, leaving 7 bases not matched to a gene. A remark on this clonotype: Its cognate antigen is unknown.

The TCR originated in a male donor with ankylosing spondylitis. Material: blood, either unsorted or a sorted T cell fraction (not recorded which). V usage is TRBV15 and J usage is TRBJ2-3; TRBD2 aligns across 13 bases. The CDR3 DNA follows: TGTGCCACCAGCAGTTCCAGGACTAGCGGGGGTGCAGATACGCAGTATTTT. Protein sequence: CATSSSRTSGGADTQYF.